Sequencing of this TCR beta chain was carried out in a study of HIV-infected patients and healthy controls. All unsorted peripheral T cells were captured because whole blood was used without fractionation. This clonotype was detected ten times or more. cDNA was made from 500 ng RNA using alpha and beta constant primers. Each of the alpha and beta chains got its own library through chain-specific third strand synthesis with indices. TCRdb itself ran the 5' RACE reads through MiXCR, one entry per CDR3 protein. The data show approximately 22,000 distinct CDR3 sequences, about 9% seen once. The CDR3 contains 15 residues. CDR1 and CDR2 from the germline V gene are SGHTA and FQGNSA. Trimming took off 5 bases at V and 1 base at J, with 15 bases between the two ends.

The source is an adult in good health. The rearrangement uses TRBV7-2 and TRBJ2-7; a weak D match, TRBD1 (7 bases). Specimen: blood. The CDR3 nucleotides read TGTGCCAGCAGCCCCAGGGGGGCAGGATCCTACGAGCAGTACTTC. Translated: CASSPRGAGSYEQYF.